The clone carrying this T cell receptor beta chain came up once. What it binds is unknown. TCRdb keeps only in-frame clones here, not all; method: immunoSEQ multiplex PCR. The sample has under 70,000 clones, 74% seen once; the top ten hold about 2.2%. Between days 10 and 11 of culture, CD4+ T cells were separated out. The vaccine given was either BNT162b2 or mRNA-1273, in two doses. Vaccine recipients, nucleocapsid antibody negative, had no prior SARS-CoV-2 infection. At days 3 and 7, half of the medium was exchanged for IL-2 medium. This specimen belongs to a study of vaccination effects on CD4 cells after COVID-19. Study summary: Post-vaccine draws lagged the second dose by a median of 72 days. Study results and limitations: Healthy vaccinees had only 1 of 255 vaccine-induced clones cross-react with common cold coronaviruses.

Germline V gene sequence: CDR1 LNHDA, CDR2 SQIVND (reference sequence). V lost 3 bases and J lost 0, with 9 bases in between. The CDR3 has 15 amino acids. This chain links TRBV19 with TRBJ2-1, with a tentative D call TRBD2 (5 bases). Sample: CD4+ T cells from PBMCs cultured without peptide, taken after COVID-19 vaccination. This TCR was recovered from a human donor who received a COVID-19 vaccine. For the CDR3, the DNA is TGTGCCAGTAGTATCCCCCGGGGCTCCTACAATGAGCAGTTCTTC. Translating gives CASSIPRGSYNEQFF.